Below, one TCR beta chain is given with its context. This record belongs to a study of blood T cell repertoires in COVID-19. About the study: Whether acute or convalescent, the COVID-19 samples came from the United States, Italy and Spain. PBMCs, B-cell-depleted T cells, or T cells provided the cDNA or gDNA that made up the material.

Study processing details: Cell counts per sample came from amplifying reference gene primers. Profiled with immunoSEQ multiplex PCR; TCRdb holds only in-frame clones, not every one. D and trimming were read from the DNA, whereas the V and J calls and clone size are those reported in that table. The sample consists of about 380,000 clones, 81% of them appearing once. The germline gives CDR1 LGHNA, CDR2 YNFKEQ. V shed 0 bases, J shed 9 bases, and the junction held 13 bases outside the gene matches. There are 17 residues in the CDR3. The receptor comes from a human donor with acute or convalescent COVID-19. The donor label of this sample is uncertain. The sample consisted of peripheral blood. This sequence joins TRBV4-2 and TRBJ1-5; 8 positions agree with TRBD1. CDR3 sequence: CASSQEAFGQGYRPQHF. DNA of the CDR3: TGTGCCAGCAGCCAAGAAGCCTTCGGACAGGGTTATCGGCCCCAGCATTTT.